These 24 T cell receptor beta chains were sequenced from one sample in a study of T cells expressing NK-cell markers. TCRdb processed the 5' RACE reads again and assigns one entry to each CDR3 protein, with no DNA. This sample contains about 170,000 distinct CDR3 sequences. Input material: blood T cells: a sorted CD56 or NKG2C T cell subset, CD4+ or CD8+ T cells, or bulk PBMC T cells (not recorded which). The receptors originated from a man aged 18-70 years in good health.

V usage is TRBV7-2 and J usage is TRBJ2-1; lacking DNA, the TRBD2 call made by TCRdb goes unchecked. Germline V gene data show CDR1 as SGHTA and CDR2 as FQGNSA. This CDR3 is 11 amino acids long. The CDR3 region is CASVAGGRQFF.

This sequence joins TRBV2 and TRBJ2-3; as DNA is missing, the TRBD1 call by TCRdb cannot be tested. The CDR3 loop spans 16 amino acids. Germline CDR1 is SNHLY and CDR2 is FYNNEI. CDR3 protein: CASSQRGQGTTDTQYF.

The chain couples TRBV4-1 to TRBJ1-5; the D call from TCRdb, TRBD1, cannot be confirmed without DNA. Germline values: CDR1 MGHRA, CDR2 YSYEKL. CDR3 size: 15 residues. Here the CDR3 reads CASSQATGFNQPQHF.

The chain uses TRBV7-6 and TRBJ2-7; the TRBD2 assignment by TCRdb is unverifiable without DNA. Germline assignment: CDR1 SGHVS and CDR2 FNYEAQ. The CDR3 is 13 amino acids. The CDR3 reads CASSSGGNYEQYF.

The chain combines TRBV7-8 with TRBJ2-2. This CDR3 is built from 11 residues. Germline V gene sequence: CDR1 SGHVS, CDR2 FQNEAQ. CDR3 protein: CASSSFDGLFF.

CDR3 region: CASSTSGTGSQETQYF. The chain uses TRBV21-1 and TRBJ2-5; TCRdb's D gene call, TRBD1, goes unchecked for lack of DNA. TRBV21-1 has pseudogene status. The CDR3 consists of 16 residues.

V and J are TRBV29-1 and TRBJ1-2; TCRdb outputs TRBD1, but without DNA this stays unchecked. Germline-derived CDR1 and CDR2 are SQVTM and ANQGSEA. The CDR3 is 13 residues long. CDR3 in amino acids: CSVLDRGLSGYTF.

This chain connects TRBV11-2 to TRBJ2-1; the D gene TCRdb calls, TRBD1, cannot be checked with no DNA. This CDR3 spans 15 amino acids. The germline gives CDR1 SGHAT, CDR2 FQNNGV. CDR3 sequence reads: CASSFFRGKDNEQFF.

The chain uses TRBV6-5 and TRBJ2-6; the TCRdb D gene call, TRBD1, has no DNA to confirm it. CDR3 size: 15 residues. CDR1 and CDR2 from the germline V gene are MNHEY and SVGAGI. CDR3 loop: CASSFREPGANVLTF.

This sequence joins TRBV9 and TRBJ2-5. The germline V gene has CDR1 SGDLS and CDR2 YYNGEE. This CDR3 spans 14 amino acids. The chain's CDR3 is CASSQEGSQETQYF. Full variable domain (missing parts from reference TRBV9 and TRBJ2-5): DSGVTQTPKHLITATGQRVTLRCSPRSGDLSVYWYQQSLDQGLQFLIQYYNGEERAKGNILERFSAQQFPDLHSELNLSSLELGDSALYFCASSQEGSQETQYFGPGTRLLVL.

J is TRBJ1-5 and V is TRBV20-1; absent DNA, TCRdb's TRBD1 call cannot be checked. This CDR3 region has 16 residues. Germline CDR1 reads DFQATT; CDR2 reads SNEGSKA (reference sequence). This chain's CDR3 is CSARDVRQGDNQPQHF.

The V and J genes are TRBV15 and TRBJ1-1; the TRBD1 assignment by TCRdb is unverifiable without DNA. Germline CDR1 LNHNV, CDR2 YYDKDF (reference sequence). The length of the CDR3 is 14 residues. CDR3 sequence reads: CATSRGGMNTEAFF.

The CDR3 region is CASSLGQGLSNEQFF. The J gene is TRBJ2-1, the V gene TRBV7-7; TCRdb lists TRBD1, though no DNA is available to test this call. The length of the CDR3 is 15 residues. Germline CDR1 and CDR2: SSHAT and FNYEAQ (reference sequence).

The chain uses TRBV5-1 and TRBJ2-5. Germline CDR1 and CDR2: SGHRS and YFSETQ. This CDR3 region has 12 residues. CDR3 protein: CASSSIGETQYF.

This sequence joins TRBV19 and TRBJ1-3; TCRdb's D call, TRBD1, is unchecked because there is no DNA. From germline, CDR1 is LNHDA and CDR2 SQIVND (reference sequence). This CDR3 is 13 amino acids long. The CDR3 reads CAGSTGAGNTIYF.

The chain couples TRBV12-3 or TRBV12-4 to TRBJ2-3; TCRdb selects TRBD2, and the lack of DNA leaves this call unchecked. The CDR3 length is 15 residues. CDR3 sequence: CASSPGTSGVNTQYF.

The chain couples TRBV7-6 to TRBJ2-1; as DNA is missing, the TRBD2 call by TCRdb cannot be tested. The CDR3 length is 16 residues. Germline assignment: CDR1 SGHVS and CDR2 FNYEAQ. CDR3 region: CASSGHLAGTSDEQFF.

CDR3 loop: CASSLVSGTGGLEQYF. The V and J genes are TRBV7-8 and TRBJ2-7; TCRdb names TRBD1, which stays unverified in the absence of DNA. The CDR3 length is 16 residues. Germline V gives CDR1 SGHVS, CDR2 FQNEAQ.

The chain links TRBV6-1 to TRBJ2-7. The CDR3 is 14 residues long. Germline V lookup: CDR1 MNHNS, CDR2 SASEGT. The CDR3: CASSELSSAGEQYF.

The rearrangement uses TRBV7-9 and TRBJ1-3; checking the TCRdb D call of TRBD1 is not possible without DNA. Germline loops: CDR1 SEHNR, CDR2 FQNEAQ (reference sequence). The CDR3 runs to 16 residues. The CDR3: CASSQGAANSGNTIYF.

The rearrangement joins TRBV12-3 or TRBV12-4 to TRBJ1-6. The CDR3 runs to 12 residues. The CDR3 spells CASSLYNSPLHF.

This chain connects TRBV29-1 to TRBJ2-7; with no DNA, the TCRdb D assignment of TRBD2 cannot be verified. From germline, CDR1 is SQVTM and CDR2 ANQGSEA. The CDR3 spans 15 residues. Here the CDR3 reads CSAELGLYDAYEQYF.

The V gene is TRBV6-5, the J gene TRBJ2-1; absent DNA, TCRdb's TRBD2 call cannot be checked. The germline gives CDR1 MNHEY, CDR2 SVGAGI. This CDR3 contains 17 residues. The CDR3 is CASSYIVRGPSYNEQFF.

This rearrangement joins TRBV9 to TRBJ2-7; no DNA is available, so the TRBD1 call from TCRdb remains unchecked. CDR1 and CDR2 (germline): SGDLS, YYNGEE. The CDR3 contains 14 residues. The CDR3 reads CASSPGLPDYEQYF.